Listed below are T cell receptor beta chains from one sample, sequenced in a study of blood T cell repertoires in COVID-19. TCRdb keeps only in-frame clones here, not all; method: immunoSEQ multiplex PCR. The table has about 41,000 clones, about 86% seen once. The material sequenced was peripheral blood. These receptor sequences come from a man aged 35 to 55 with COVID-19, enrolled during active disease. Each CDR3 is given with its conserved first and last residue. A D gene is named only where the DNA matches it firmly. Clone size is stated in some rows and not others, as once, few, many or a class when expanded.

j_gene | v_gene | d_gene | abundance | CDR3aa | CDR3nt
TRBJ2-1 | TRBV7-6 | . | . | CASSLVLADNNEQFF | TGTGCCAGCAGCTTAGTGCTAGCAGACAACAATGAGCAGTTCTTC
TRBJ2-7 | TRBV7-2 | TRBD1 | . | CASSGQGVYEQYF | TGTGCCAGCAGCGGACAGGGGGTCTACGAGCAGTACTTC
TRBJ2-5 | TRBV30 | TRBD2 | . | CAWSVQAGNQETQYF | TGTGCCTGGAGTGTACAAGCGGGGAACCAAGAGACCCAGTACTTC
TRBJ2-2 | TRBV3-1/TRBV3-2 | . | . | CASSQDLGARIGELFF | TGTGCCAGCAGCCAAGATTTGGGGGCGAGGATCGGGGAGCTGTTTTTT
TRBJ2-3 | TRBV19 | . | . | CASSIDPSAGTQYF | TGTGCCAGTAGTATAGACCCCTCGGCAGGAACGCAGTATTTT
TRBJ2-3 | TRBV21-1 | . | . | CASSKRVLRLLTDTQYF | TGTGCCAGCAGCAAAAGGGTCCTGCGACTACTCACAGATACGCAGTATTTT
TRBJ2-5 | TRBV11-2 | TRBD2 | . | CASSYQLASQETQYF | TGTGCCAGCAGCTATCAACTAGCGTCACAAGAGACCCAGTACTTC
TRBJ2-5 | TRBV5-3 | . | . | CARSPTVGETQYF | TGTGCCAGAAGCCCGACAGTTGGGGAGACCCAGTACTTC
TRBJ1-1 | TRBV27 | . | . | CASSPDAGITEAFF | TGTGCCAGCAGTCCAGACGCCGGGATCACTGAAGCTTTCTTT
TRBJ2-5 | TRBV20-1 | TRBD1 | . | CSASITGEETQYF | TGCAGTGCTAGTATAACAGGGGAAGAGACCCAGTACTTC
TRBJ2-7 | TRBV4-1 | . | . | CASSQEYGGGEQYF | TGCGCCAGCAGCCAAGAGTATGGCGGAGGCGAGCAGTACTTC
TRBJ2-1 | TRBV9 | TRBD2 | few | CASSPGERGSYNEQFF | TGTGCCAGCAGCCCCGGGGAGCGGGGGTCTTACAATGAGCAGTTCTTC
TRBJ1-2 | TRBV5-1 | TRBD1 | . | CASSYGQGDAGYTF | TGCGCCAGCAGCTACGGACAGGGCGATGCTGGCTACACCTTC
TRBJ2-7 | TRBV19 | . | . | CASSMEDPGEQYF | TGTGCCAGTAGTATGGAGGATCCGGGCGAGCAGTACTTC
TRBJ2-1 | TRBV5-8 | TRBD2 | . | CASSSYSGSAYNEQFF | TGTGCCAGCAGCTCATATAGCGGGAGTGCCTACAATGAGCAGTTCTTC
TRBJ2-7 | TRBV9 | TRBD1 | . | CASSPQGGLYEQYF | TGTGCCAGCAGCCCACAGGGGGGTTTGTACGAGCAGTACTTC
TRBJ2-7 | TRBV9 | . | few | CASSVGGLGEQYF | TGTGCCAGCAGCGTAGGAGGGCTCGGCGAGCAGTACTTC
TRBJ1-2 | TRBV11-2 | . | . | CASSRPGVGPEGYTF | TGTGCCAGCAGCCGTCCCGGGGTAGGGCCGGAAGGCTACACCTTC
TRBJ2-7 | TRBV28 | . | . | CASRSHYEQYF | TGTGCCAGCAGGTCCCATTACGAGCAGTACTTC
TRBJ2-3 | TRBV19 | TRBD1 | . | CASKIRDRGTDTQYF | TGTGCCAGTAAGATCCGGGACAGGGGCACAGATACGCAGTATTTT
TRBJ2-5 | TRBV27 | . | . | CASSFRETQYF | TGTGCCAGCAGTTTTCGTGAGACCCAGTACTTC
TRBJ2-3 | TRBV6-5 | . | . | CASSKMRDTQYF | TGTGCCAGCAGTAAAATGAGAGATACGCAGTATTTT
TRBJ2-2 | TRBV6-6 | TRBD1 | . | CASSYPKQGATGELFF | TGTGCCAGCAGTTACCCGAAACAGGGGGCAACCGGGGAGCTGTTTTTT
TRBJ2-7 | TRBV11-2 | . | . | CASSPDRSYEQYF | TGTGCCAGCAGCCCAGACAGGAGCTACGAGCAGTACTTC
TRBJ1-6 | TRBV30 | TRBD1 | . | CAWATGAGSPLHF | TGTGCCTGGGCTACAGGGGCTGGGTCACCCCTCCACTTT
TRBJ2-2 | TRBV7-7 | . | few | CASSSVGAGELFF | TGTGCTAGCAGCTCAGTCGGGGCCGGGGAGCTGTTTTTT
TRBJ2-5 | TRBV6-6 | . | . | CASSYSQQGGWETQYF | TGTGCCAGCAGTTACTCCCAACAGGGTGGCTGGGAGACCCAGTACTTC
TRBJ2-2 | TRBV14 | TRBD2 | once | CASSRPFGASGGPRSTGELFF | TGTGCCAGCAGCCGACCTTTTGGGGCTAGCGGGGGGCCGCGAAGCACCGGGGAGCTGTTTTTT
TRBJ1-3 | TRBV2 | . | . | CASSAVSGNTIYF | TGTGCCAGCAGTGCGGTCTCTGGAAACACCATATATTTT
TRBJ1-6 | TRBV19 | . | . | CASSTAGAYNSPLHF | TGTGCCAGTAGTACCGCCGGAGCCTATAATTCACCCCTCCACTTT
TRBJ2-5 | TRBV28 | TRBD2 | . | CASSLSDGGSETQYF | TGTGCCAGCAGTTTATCGGACGGGGGGTCAGAGACCCAGTACTTC
TRBJ2-3 | TRBV24-1 | TRBD1 | . | CATSDHNRGLGSTDTQYF | TGTGCCACCAGTGATCATAACAGGGGGCTCGGGAGCACAGATACGCAGTATTTT
TRBJ1-5 | TRBV27 | . | . | CASSLTGQPQHF | TGTGCCAGCAGTCTGACAGGTCAGCCCCAGCATTTT
TRBJ1-2 | TRBV5-1 | TRBD1 | . | CASSTGTGGSYTF | TGCGCCAGCAGCACCGGGACAGGGGGTAGCTACACCTTC
TRBJ1-1 | TRBV9 | TRBD1 | once | CASIRTGRSSVMNTEAFF | TGTGCCAGCATTAGGACAGGCCGCAGCTCGGTGATGAACACTGAAGCTTTCTTT
TRBJ2-1 | TRBV7-8 | TRBD1 | . | CASSLVSGQGVRYNEQFF | TGTGCCAGCAGCTTAGTGTCGGGCCAGGGGGTACGCTACAATGAGCAGTTCTTC
TRBJ2-3 | TRBV11-3 | . | . | CASSPPVASGTDTQYF | TGTGCCAGCAGCCCCCCCGTCGCTAGCGGCACAGATACGCAGTATTTT
TRBJ1-2 | TRBV28 | . | . | CASGTTPTHGYTF | TGTGCCAGCGGGACAACACCTACTCATGGCTACACCTTC
TRBJ2-1 | TRBV24-1 | . | . | CATSDPLANRRDEQFF | TGTGCCACCAGTGACCCCCTAGCGAATAGACGCGATGAGCAGTTCTTC
TRBJ2-3 | TRBV5-6 | TRBD2 | . | CASSSSDGREPPDTQYF | TGTGCCAGCAGCTCTAGCGACGGGCGGGAGCCCCCAGATACGCAGTATTTT
TRBJ2-5 | TRBV7-7 | TRBD2 | . | CASSLGLGRETQYF | TGTGCTAGCAGCTTGGGACTAGGCCGGGAGACCCAGTACTTC
TRBJ2-6 | TRBV28 | . | . | CASTSRRSGANVLTF | TGTGCCAGCACTTCAAGGAGATCTGGGGCCAACGTCCTGACTTTC
TRBJ2-3 | TRBV12-3/TRBV12-4 | TRBD1 | . | CASRPDRADTQYF | TGTGCCAGCAGACCTGACAGGGCCGATACGCAGTATTTT
TRBJ1-6 | TRBV4-1 | TRBD1 | . | CASSDRGVNSPLHF | TGCGCCAGCAGCGACAGGGGGGTAAATTCACCCCTCCACTTT
TRBJ2-7 | TRBV19 | TRBD2 | . | CASTATSGEAREQYF | TGTGCCAGTACCGCGACTAGCGGGGAGGCTCGCGAGCAGTACTTC